Below, one T cell receptor (beta chain) is given with its context. Its antigen is not known. The repertoire was sequenced with immunoSEQ multiplex PCR; TCRdb's copy has only in-frame clones and lacks some. The sample has some 140,000 clones, about nine tenths seen once. This CDR3 comprises 15 residues. The V gene end was trimmed by 3 bases and the J gene end by 5 bases; junction bases not matched to a gene: 8. Germline V lookup: CDR1 MGHRA, CDR2 YSYEKL. These data originate in a study of T cell responses to AZD1222 COVID-19 vaccine. Findings of the study overall: It was only a handful of AZD1222 recipients who were seropositive at baseline. Spike-specific TCR breadth and depth grew following two AZD1222 doses. Repertoires were obtained solely post-peak T cell response.

The origin of this receptor is an adult who received the AZD1222 COVID-19 vaccine. The sample here was peripheral blood, taken 28 days after the second AZD1222 dose. The chain couples TRBV4-1 to TRBJ1-2, with TRBD1 matching 8 bases. In nucleotides, the CDR3 is TGCGCCAGCAGCCAGGGGACAGGAGGAGGGTATGGCTACACCTTC. Encoded protein: CASSQGTGGGYGYTF.